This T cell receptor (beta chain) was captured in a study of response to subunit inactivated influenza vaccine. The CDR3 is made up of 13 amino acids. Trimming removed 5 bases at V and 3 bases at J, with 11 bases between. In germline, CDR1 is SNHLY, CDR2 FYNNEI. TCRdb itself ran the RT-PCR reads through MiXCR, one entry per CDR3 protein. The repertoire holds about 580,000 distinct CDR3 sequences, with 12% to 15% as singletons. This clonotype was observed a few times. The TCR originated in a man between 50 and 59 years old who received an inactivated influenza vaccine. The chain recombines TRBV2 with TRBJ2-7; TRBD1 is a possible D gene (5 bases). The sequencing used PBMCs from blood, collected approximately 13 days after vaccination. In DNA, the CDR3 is TGTGCCAGCAGTATCAGGGTCGGCTACGAGCAGTACTTC. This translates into CASSIRVGYEQYF.